This T cell receptor beta chain was retrieved from a study of CD8+CD57+ T cells in acquired aplastic anemia (dated by TCRdb to about 2018). In terms of the full investigation: On average, sorted CD4+ and CD8+ cells yielded 3.2 ug of extracted DNA, with a range of roughly 0.18 to 30 ug. A CD8+CD57+ expansion meant a frequency higher than the mean frequency seen in healthy subjects.

What the study reported, not specific to this receptor: Although some 28 CD8+ CDR3 sequences were shared by patients and controls, these sequences appeared highly expressed in patients and within the immunodominant clones of patients. No significant difference in CD8+ Simpson's diversity was found between patients and healthy controls (P=0.060).

TCR beta VDJ combination and CDR3 sequence profiling used genomic DNA as the template. An Illumina HiSeq 2000 was the platform used for TCR repertoire sequencing. On the authors' methods: TRBV/TRBJ rearrangement plots, CDR3 size and DJ length profiles, and Simpson's diversity index were used to evaluate the repertoires. The immunodominant clone was defined as the most abundant DNA sequence in deep sequencing data. CDR3 amino acid sequences were screened for sharing across subjects and compared with published repertoires and the VDJdb database. TCRdb's own reprocessing of the public reads used fastp at Q25 and MiXCR and kept productive beta chains. CDR3 protein sequences are deduplicated, and each keeps its most common genes and DNA. What appears here as the V and J calls and clone size reflects TCRdb's work, not the paper's. The table for this sample lists around 130,000 distinct CDR3 sequences; 55% to 70% of them were counted only once. Roughly 32% of the sample is in the top ten clones.

CDR1 and CDR2 are drawn from the germline V gene: SGHDN, FVKESK. From the cysteine through the phenylalanine, the CDR3 covers 17 amino acids. The CDR3 DNA has 51 bases and is translated from base 1. A note on this clonotype: Its cognate antigen has yet to be identified. This sequence may be a read error, since a much larger clone differs from it by one base.

The patients picked for sequencing were ones in whom flow cytometry had shown an expansion of CD8+CD57+ cells. Every patient had a diagnosis of severe acquired aplastic anemia based on International Study of Aplastic Anemia and Agranulocytosis and Camitta criteria. Patients had received no therapy at the time of blood sampling. TCR repertoires of sorted CD4+ and CD8+ blood T cells from severe aplastic anemia patients and healthy subjects were deep-sequenced in the study. In the USA, patient enrollment took place under clinicaltrials.gov protocols 00001620, 01623167, 00001397, 00071045, 00081523 and 00961064. Ficoll-Paque density gradient centrifugation was used to isolate peripheral blood mononuclear cells. Before DNA extraction, CD4+ and CD8+ T cells were sorted by FACS or by magnetic beads.

This clonotype was obtained from a human donor with aplastic anemia. Recombination connected TRBV14 to TRBJ2-2; TRBD2 matches 8 bases in the middle. The sample consisted of sorted CD4+, CD8+, or CD8+CD57+ T cells (not recorded which) from PBMCs. The CDR3 loop reads CASSQVTGGPSTEELFF. DNA sequence: TGTGCCAGCAGCCAAGTGACGGGAGGGCCGAGCACCGAGGAGCTGTTTTTT. Full variable domain (CDR3 extended with the reference TRBV14 and TRBJ2-2 proteins): EAGVTQFPSHSVIEKGQTVTLRCDPISGHDNLYWYRRVMGKEIKFLLHFVKESKQDESGMPNNRFLAERTGGTYSTLKVQPAELEDSGVYFCASSQVTGGPSTEELFFGEGSRLTVL.